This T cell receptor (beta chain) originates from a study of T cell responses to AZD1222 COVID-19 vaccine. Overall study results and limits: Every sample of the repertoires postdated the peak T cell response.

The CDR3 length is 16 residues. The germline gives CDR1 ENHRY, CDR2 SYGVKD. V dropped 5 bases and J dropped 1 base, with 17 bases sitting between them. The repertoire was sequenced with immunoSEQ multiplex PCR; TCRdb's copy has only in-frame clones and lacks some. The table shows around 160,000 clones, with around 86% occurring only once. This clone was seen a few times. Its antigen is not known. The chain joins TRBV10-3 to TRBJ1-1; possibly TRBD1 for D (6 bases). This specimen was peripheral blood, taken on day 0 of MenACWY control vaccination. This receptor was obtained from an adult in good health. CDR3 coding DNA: TGTGCCATCAGTTCGCGTCGACAGGACCGGAACACTGAAGCTTTCTTT. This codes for CAISSRRQDRNTEAFF.